This TCR beta chain was captured in a study of neurological immune-mediated disorders. As regards this clonotype: Its antigen is not known.

It was by 5'RACE with 10-nucleotide random UMIs that the cDNA was made. The authors obtained over 180 million TCR-beta sequences from 15-18 subjects per sequencing run. TCRdb analysed the 5' RACE reads with MiXCR anew, one entry per CDR3 protein. The sample yields approximately 50,000 distinct CDR3 sequences, 9% to 12% seen once. Overall study results and limits: No CDR3 amino acid sequences recurred among expanded clones across subjects, suggesting private repertoires in all groups. While HTLV-1-associated myelopathy showed the greatest TCR clonal expansion, multiple sclerosis showed the least, falling below healthy controls.

The origin of this receptor is a man in his 70s with HTLV-1-associated myelopathy (HAM/TSP). The sample comprised PBMCs.

CDR3 nucleotides: TGCGCCAGCAGCTTTGGGACAGGGACCTACGAGCAGTACGTC. It is translated as CASSFGTGTYEQYV. V and J are TRBV5-1 and TRBJ2-7, with 9 bases fitting TRBD1. The ends lost 2 bases at V and 2 bases at J; junction bases unmatched: 2. The germline CDR1 and CDR2 sequences are SGHRS and YFSETQ. This CDR3 region has 14 residues.